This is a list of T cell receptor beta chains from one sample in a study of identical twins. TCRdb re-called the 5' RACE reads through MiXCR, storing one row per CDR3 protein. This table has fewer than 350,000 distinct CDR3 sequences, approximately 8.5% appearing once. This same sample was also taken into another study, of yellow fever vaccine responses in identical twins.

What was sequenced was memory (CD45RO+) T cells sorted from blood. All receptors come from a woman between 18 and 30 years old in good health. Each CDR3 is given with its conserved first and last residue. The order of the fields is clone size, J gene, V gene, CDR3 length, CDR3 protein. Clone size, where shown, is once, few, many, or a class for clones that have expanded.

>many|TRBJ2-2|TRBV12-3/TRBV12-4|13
CASSPGGSGELFF
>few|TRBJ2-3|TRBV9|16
CASSERGATGTDTQYF
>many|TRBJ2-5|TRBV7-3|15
CASSLGSGRLETQYF
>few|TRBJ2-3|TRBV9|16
CASSGGVEAGGNTQYF
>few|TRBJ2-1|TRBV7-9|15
CASRSGTSAFDEQFF
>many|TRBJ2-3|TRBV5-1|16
CASSSLPGSSTDTQYF
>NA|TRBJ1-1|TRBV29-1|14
CSVEVYGVHTEAFF
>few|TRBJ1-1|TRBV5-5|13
CASSTFPGPEAFF
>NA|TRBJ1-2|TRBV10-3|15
CAISESNVGKHGYTF
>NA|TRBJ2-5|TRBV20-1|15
CSARYSGGEQETQYF
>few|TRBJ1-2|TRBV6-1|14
CASSLKTGDYGYTF
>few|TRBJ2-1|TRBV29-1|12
CSVEESVNEQFF
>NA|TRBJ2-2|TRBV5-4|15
CASGYQGGRAGELFF
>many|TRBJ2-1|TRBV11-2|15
CASSSPTVVNNEQFF
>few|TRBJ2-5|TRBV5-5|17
CASSRSGLAGYQETQYF
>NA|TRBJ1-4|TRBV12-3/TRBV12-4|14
CASSLVGVWEKLFF
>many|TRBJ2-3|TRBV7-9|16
CASSFAGLGETDTQYF
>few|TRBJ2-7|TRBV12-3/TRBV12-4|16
CASSLGLLNGAYEQYF
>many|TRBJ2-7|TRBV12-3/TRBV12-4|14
CASSLSRGGYEQYF
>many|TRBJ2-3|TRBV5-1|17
CASSFLRGRGSTDTQYF
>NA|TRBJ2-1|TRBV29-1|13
CSGAPRVSNEQFF
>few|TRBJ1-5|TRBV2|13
CASSVFSNQPQHF
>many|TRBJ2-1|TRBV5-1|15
CASSLGWNGRNEQFF
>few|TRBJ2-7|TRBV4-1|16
CASSQEAPGVGNEQYF
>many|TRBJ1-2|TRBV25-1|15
CASSDRGRVRDGYTF
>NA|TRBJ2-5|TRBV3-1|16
CASSRTISGGGETQYF
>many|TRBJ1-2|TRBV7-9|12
CASSWNMGGYTF
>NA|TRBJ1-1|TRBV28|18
CALSLSRGARGRNTEAFF
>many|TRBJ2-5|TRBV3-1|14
CASSQDLGRETQYF
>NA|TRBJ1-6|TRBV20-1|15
CSARDPRGQTLILHF
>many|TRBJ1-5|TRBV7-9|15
CASSPGTDSTRPQHF
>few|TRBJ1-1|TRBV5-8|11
CASRQGHVAFF
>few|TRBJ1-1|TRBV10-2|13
CASNEQGNTEAFF
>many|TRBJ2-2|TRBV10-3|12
CAISVKAGELFF
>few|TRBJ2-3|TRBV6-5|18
CASSYSLAGTTSPDTQYF
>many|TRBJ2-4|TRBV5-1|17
CASSLGTGTLLKNIQYF
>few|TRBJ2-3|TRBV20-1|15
CSAREPGLGTDTQYF
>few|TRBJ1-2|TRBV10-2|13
CASTDDSRYGYTF
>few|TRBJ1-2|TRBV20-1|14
CSARDRGTIYGYTF
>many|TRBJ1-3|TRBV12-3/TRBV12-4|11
CASFPGNTIYF
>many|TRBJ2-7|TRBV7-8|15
CASSSQGVRSYEQYF
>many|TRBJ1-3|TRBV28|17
CASSSPAVSRSGNTIYF
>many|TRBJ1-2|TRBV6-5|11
CASTRGYGYTF
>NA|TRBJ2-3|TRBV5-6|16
CASSYVGAPFLDTQYF
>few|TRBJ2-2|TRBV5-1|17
CASSLLAASWATGELFF